This T cell receptor beta chain was sequenced during a study of blood T cell repertoires in COVID-19. Repertoires were generated with immunoSEQ multiplex PCR, while TCRdb's copy carries only in-frame clones and drops some. Here the sample spans approximately 150,000 clones, around four fifths being singletons. Trimming took 0 bases from V and 1 from J, leaving 9 bases between them. The CDR3 extends over 15 amino acids. From germline, CDR1 is SGHNT and CDR2 YENEEA. Sequenced sample: PBMCs or T cells enriched from blood (not recorded which). The sequence derives from a man in his 70s who had been exposed to COVID-19. The chain combines TRBV11-3 with TRBJ1-1; D is ambiguous. This chain's CDR3 is CASSLDSSRNTEAFF. CDR3 coding DNA: TGTGCCAGCAGCTTAGATAGCAGCCGGAACACTGAAGCTTTCTTT.